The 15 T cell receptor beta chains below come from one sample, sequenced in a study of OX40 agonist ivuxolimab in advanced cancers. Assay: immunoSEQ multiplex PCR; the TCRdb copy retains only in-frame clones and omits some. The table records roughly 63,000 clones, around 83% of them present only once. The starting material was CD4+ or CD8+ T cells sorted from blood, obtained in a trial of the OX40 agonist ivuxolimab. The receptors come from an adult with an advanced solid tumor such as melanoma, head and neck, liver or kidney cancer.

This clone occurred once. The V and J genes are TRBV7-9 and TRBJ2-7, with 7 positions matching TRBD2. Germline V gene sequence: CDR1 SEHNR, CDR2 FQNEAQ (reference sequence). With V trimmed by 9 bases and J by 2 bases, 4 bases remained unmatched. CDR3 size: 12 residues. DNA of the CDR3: TGTGCCAGACCTAGCGGAGCCTACGAGCAGTACTTC. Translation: CARPSGAYEQYF. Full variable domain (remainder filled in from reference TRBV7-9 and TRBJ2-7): DTGVSQNPRHKITKRGQNVTFRCDPISEHNRLYWYRQTLGQGPEFLTYFQNEAQLEKSRLLSDRFSAERPKGSFSTLEIQRTEQGDSAMYLCARPSGAYEQYFGPGTRLTVT.

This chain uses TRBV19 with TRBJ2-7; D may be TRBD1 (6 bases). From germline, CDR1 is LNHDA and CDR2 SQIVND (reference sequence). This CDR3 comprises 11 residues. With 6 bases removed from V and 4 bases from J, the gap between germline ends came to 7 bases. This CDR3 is CASRQGYEQYF. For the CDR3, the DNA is TGTGCCAGTAGGCAGGGGTACGAGCAGTACTTC.

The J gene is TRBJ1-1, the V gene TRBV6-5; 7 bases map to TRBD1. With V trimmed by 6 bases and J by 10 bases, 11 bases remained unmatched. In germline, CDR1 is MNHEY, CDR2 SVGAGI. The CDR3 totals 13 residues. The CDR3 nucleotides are TGTGCCAGCAGCCGAGGGCAGGGGGTGACAGCTTTCTTT. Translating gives CASSRGQGVTAFF.

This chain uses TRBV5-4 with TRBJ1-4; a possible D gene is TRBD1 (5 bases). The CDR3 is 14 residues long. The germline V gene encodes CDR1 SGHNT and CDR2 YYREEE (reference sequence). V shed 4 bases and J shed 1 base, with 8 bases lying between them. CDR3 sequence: CASSPGQTNEKLFF. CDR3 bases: TGTGCCAGCAGCCCTGGACAAACTAATGAAAAACTGTTTTTT.

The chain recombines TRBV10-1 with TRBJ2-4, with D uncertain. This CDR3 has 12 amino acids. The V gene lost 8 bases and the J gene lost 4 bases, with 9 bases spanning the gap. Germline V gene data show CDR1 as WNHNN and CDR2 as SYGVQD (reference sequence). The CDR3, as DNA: TGCGCCAGCCGATGTGGGAAAAACATTCAGTACTTC. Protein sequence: CASRCGKNIQYF.

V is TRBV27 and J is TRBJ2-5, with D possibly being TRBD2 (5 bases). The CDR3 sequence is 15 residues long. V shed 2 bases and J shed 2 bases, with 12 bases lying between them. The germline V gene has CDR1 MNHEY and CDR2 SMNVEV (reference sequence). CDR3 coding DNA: TGTGCCAGCAGTTTAATAGTAGGGAGTCAAGAGACCCAGTACTTC. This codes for CASSLIVGSQETQYF.

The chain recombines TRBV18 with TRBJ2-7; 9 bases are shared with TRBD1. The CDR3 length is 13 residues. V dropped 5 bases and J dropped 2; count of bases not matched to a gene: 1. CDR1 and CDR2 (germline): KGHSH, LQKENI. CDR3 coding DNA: TGTGCCAGCTCAGGGACAGGGACCTACGAGCAGTACTTC. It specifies CASSGTGTYEQYF.

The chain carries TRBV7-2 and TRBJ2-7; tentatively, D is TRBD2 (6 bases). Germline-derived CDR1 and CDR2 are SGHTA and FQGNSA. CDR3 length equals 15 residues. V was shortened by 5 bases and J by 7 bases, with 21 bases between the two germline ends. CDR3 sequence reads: CASSALSGSLWEQYF. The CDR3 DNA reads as TGTGCCAGCAGCGCTCTTAGCGGCAGCCTCTGGGAGCAGTACTTC.

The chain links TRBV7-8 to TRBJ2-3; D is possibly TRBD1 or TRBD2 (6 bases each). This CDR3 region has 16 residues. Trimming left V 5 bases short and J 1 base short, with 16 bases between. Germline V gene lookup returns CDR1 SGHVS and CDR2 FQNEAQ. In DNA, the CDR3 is TGTGCCAGCAGCCCCAGGGGACTGGCGGGCACAGATACGCAGTATTTT. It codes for CASSPRGLAGTDTQYF.

The DNA for the CDR3 is TGTGCCAGCAGCTCACTAGCGGGGGCCGCCTACGAGCAGTACTTC. It specifies CASSSLAGAAYEQYF. This chain joins TRBV7-8 and TRBJ2-7; 11 nucleotides line up with TRBD2. Germline V gene lookup returns CDR1 SGHVS and CDR2 FQNEAQ. CDR3 size: 15 residues. V shed 4 bases, J shed 2 bases, and the junction held 4 bases outside the gene matches. Full variable domain (remainder filled in from reference TRBV7-8 and TRBJ2-7): GAGVSQSPRYKVAKRGQDVALRCDPISGHVSLFWYQQALGQGPEFLTYFQNEAQLDKSGLPSDRFFAERPEGSVSTLKIQRTQQEDSAVYLCASSSLAGAAYEQYFGPGTRLTVT.

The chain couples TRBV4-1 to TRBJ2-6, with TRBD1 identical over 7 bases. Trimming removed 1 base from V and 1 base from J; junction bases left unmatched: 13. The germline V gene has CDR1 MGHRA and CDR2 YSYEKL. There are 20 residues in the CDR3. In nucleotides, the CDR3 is TGCGCCAGCAGCCAAGTTGCTAGTTTGGCAGGGGGTTCTGGGGCCAACGTCCTGACTTTC. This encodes CASSQVASLAGGSGANVLTF.

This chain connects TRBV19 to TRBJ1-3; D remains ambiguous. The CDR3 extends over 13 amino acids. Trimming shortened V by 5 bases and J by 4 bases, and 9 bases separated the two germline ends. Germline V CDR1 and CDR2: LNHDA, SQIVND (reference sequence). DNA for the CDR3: TGTGCCAGTAGTCGGACGGCCGGAAACACCATATATTTT. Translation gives CASSRTAGNTIYF. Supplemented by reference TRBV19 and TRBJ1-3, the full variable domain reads DGGITQSPKYLFRKEGQNVTLSCEQNLNHDAMYWYRQDPGQGLRLIYYSQIVNDFQKGDIAEGYSVSREKKESFPLTVTSAQKNPTAFYLCASSRTAGNTIYFGEGSWLTVV.

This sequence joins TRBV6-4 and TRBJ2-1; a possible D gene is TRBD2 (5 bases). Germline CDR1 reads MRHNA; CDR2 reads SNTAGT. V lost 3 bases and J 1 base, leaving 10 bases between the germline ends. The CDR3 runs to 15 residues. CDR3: CASSDGRGSYNEQFF. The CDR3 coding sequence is TGTGCCAGCAGTGATGGCCGGGGTTCCTACAATGAGCAGTTCTTC.

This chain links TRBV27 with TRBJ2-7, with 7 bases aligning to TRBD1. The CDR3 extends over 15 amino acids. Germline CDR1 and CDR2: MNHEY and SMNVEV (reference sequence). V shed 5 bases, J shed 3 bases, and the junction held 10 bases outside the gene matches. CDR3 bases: TGTGCCAGCAGTAGCTCTCGGACAGGTAACTACGAGCAGTACTTC. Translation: CASSSSRTGNYEQYF.

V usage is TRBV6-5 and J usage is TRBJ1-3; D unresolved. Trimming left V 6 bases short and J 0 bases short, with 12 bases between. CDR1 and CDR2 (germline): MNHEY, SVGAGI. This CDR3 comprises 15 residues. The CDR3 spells CASRPLASSGNTIYF. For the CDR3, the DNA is TGTGCCAGCAGACCCCTAGCCAGCTCTGGAAACACCATATATTTT.